This is a list of T cell receptor beta chains from one sample in a study of blood T cell repertoires in COVID-19. Produced via immunoSEQ multiplex PCR; TCRdb's table is partial and in-frame only. This sample yields roughly 250,000 clones, of which around 90% are seen a single time; around 2% belongs to the top ten. The sample taken for sequencing was PBMCs or T cells enriched from blood (not recorded which). The receptors were sampled from a woman aged 18-35 years who had recovered from COVID-19. Each CDR3 is given with its conserved first and last residue. Fields, in order: V gene, D gene, clone size, CDR3 length, J gene, CDR3 protein, CDR3 DNA. D genes are given only for firm matches. Clone size, where shown, is once, few, many, or a class for clones that have expanded.

>TRBV27|NA|NA|12|TRBJ2-7
CASSKAGSEQYF
TGTGCCAGCAGTAAGGCGGGCTCGGAGCAGTACTTC
>TRBV3-1/TRBV3-2|NA|NA|18|TRBJ1-2
CASSHGQLSRASGYGYTF
TGTGCCAGCAGCCATGGGCAGCTTTCGCGGGCGAGTGGCTATGGCTACACCTTC
>TRBV6-5|TRBD1|NA|14|TRBJ1-1
CASSTGERNTEAFF
TGTGCCAGTAGTACAGGGGAGCGGAACACTGAAGCTTTCTTT
>TRBV6-6|TRBD1|NA|14|TRBJ1-2
CASTQDRARSGYTF
TGTGCCAGCACTCAGGACAGGGCCCGAAGTGGCTACACCTTC
>TRBV11-3|TRBD1|NA|14|TRBJ2-5
CASSMGQRRETQYF
TGTGCCAGCAGCATGGGACAGAGGAGGGAGACCCAGTACTTC
>TRBV29-1|NA|NA|13|TRBJ2-5
CSVGSGWGETQYF
TGCAGCGTTGGAAGCGGGTGGGGGGAGACCCAGTACTTC
>TRBV5-1|NA|NA|15|TRBJ2-2
CASSLTGPRTGELFF
TGCGCCAGCAGCTTGACAGGCCCGAGGACCGGGGAGCTGTTTTTT
>TRBV9|NA|NA|16|TRBJ2-1
CASSVATASRYNEQFF
TGTGCCAGCAGCGTAGCTACGGCTAGCAGGTACAATGAGCAGTTCTTC
>TRBV4-2|NA|NA|15|TRBJ1-2
CASSPPSQDNYGYTF
TGTGCCAGCAGCCCACCATCACAGGATAACTATGGCTACACCTTC
>TRBV5-1|NA|NA|17|TRBJ1-3
CASSLGQAGLPGNTIYF
TGCGCCAGCAGCTTGGGCCAAGCAGGGCTCCCTGGAAACACCATATATTTT
>TRBV15|NA|NA|20|TRBJ1-1
CATSRDLFGSSGVWNTEAFF
TGTGCCACCAGCAGAGATTTGTTTGGGTCTTCGGGGGTGTGGAACACTGAAGCTTTCTTT
>TRBV7-9|NA|NA|17|TRBJ1-1
CASINSHGARSNTEAFF
TGTGCCAGCATCAATTCACATGGGGCGAGGAGCAACACTGAAGCTTTCTTT
>TRBV9|NA|NA|13|TRBJ1-4
CASSGDTGAKLFF
TGTGCCAGCAGCGGGGACACAGGTGCGAAACTGTTTTTT
>TRBV5-1|TRBD2|NA|17|TRBJ2-7
CASNTGHTGTSLIEQYF
TGCGCCAGCAACACTGGTCACACCGGGACTAGTCTTATCGAGCAGTACTTC
>TRBV12-3/TRBV12-4|NA|NA|13|TRBJ2-7
CASSLTTVHEQYF
TGTGCCAGCAGTTTAACGACAGTCCACGAGCAGTACTTC
>TRBV28|TRBD1|NA|16|TRBJ1-3
CASSPGDRDLVNTIYF
TGTGCCAGCAGTCCCGGGGACAGGGACTTAGTAAACACCATATATTTT
>TRBV19|NA|NA|13|TRBJ1-2
CASRRTILAGYTF
TGTGCCAGTAGAAGGACCATACTAGCTGGCTACACCTTC
>TRBV4-2|NA|NA|16|TRBJ2-3
CASSQVVGGTTDTQYF
TGTGCCAGCAGCCAAGTAGTGGGGGGAACCACAGATACGCAGTATTTT
>TRBV28|TRBD1|NA|14|TRBJ1-2
CASSSSGTALGYTF
TGTGCCAGCAGCTCTTCGGGGACAGCCCTTGGCTACACCTTC
>TRBV7-9|NA|NA|15|TRBJ1-6
CASSLRTVANSPLHF
TGTGCCAGCAGCTTAAGGACAGTCGCGAATTCACCCCTCCACTTT
>TRBV7-2|NA|NA|16|TRBJ2-7
CASSFSGDYNYYEQYF
TGTGCCAGCAGCTTTTCAGGGGACTATAATTACTACGAGCAGTACTTC
>TRBV5-1|NA|NA|14|TRBJ2-1
CAKPNRAGYNEQFF
TGCGCCAAGCCCAACCGAGCGGGCTACAATGAGCAGTTCTTC
>TRBV5-5|NA|NA|15|TRBJ1-6
CASRPTGGYNSPLHF
TGTGCCAGCAGACCTACAGGAGGGTATAATTCACCCCTCCACTTT
>TRBV7-9|TRBD1|NA|15|TRBJ2-3
CASSSGQGGSDTQYF
TGTGCCAGCAGCTCGGGACAGGGAGGGTCGGATACGCAGTATTTT
>TRBV2|NA|once|13|TRBJ1-1
CASSESKGTEAFF
TGTGCCAGCAGTGAGTCGAAGGGGACTGAAGCTTTCTTT
>TRBV5-1|NA|NA|16|TRBJ1-6
CASSLEIQGSESPLHF
TGCGCCAGCAGCTTGGAAATTCAGGGATCGGAGTCACCCCTCCACTTT
>TRBV6-1|TRBD1|few|16|TRBJ1-2
CASSEPGAGGYYGYTF
TGTGCCAGCAGTGAACCAGGGGCAGGGGGCTACTATGGCTACACCTTC
>TRBV19|NA|NA|14|TRBJ2-7
CASSIGQGSYEQYF
TGTGCCAGTAGTATAGGGCAGGGATCCTACGAGCAGTACTTC
>TRBV28|TRBD2|NA|17|TRBJ2-7
CASSFDPTSGSSYEQYF
TGTGCCAGCAGTTTCGATCCTACTAGCGGGAGTTCCTACGAGCAGTACTTC
>TRBV6-5|NA|NA|15|TRBJ2-3
CASGSSGEMIDTQYF
TGTGCCTCCGGGTCATCCGGGGAAATGATAGATACGCAGTATTTT
>TRBV4-2|NA|NA|18|TRBJ1-1
CASSQDRSAEGENTEAFF
TGTGCCAGCAGCCAAGATCGTTCCGCGGAGGGAGAGAACACTGAAGCTTTCTTT
>TRBV7-3|TRBD1|few|13|TRBJ1-1
CASSPDRDTEAFF
TGTGCCAGCAGCCCTGACAGGGACACTGAAGCTTTCTTT
>TRBV19|TRBD1|NA|14|TRBJ1-5
CASRGDRGNQPQHF
TGTGCCAGTAGGGGGGACAGGGGTAATCAGCCCCAGCATTTT
>TRBV19|TRBD1|NA|14|TRBJ1-2
CASSIARTGSGYTF
TGTGCCAGTAGTATAGCCCGGACAGGGAGTGGCTACACCTTC
>TRBV15|TRBD1|NA|18|TRBJ1-4
CATSGETGSGPLGEKLFF
TGTGCCACCAGCGGGGAGACAGGGTCAGGACCTCTGGGTGAAAAACTGTTTTTT
>TRBV4-2|TRBD2|many|14|TRBJ2-1
CASHSGGDYNEQFF
TGTGCCAGCCATAGCGGGGGGGACTACAATGAGCAGTTCTTC
>TRBV5-1|NA|NA|14|TRBJ2-3
CASLLSAPADTQYF
TGCGCCAGCCTCCTTAGCGCTCCGGCAGATACGCAGTATTTT
>TRBV11-3|NA|NA|13|TRBJ1-1
CASSFSAGTEAFF
TGTGCCAGCAGCTTCAGCGCTGGAACTGAAGCTTTCTTT